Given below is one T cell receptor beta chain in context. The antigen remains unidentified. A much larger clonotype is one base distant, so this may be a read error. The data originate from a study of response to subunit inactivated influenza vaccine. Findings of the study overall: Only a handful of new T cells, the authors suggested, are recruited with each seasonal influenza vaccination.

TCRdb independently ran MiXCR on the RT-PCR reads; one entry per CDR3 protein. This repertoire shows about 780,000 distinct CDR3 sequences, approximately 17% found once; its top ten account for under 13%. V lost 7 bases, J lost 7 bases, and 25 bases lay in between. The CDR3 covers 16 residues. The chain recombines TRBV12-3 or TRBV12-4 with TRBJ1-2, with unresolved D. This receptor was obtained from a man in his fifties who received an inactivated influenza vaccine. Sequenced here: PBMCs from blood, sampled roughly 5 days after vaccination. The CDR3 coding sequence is TGTGCCAGCAATCCCTTGGGCGCCGACCGGGTGGGTGGCTACACCTTC. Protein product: CASNPLGADRVGGYTF.